This TCR beta chain was obtained from a study of cytomegalovirus exposure and HLA in healthy donors. CDR3 length equals 12 residues. Germline V lookup: CDR1 ENHRY, CDR2 SYGVKD. V lost 7 bases, J lost 7 bases, and 11 bases lay in between. The PCR used 60 Vbeta and 13 Jbeta primers. How the authors handled the data: In a later analysis, of around 80 million unique beta chains, 9 million to 11 million appeared in at least two donors. Produced via immunoSEQ multiplex PCR; TCRdb's table is partial and in-frame only. V and J calls and clone size are those listed in that table; D and trimming were worked out from the DNA. The sample lists some 96,000 clones, 60% to 80% seen once, with approximately 3% in the top ten.

This sequence joins TRBV10-3 and TRBJ2-1; D gene ambiguous. The receptor was derived from a man aged 60-69 years in good health and CMV-seronegative. Sequences were obtained from PBMCs. The DNA for the CDR3 is TGTGCCATCATGAGGAGTCGTAATGAGCAGTTCTTC. It is translated as CAIMRSRNEQFF.